These 25 T cell receptor beta chains share one sample of origin, sequenced in a study of tumor and adjacent non-tumor tissue in lung cancer. The library came from three nested PCR rounds adapted from ARM-PCR protocols. TCRdb recomputed calls from the multiplex PCR reads with MiXCR, one row per CDR3 protein. The table records about 200,000 distinct CDR3 sequences, around 71% of them present only once. The template was RNA from unsorted bulk tissue. What was sequenced was lung tumor tissue. These receptors were taken from a man in his sixties with non-small cell lung cancer.

This clonotype was counted ten times or more. V is TRBV6-6 and J is TRBJ2-1; 9 bases are shared with TRBD1. The germline gives CDR1 MNHNY, CDR2 SVGAGI (reference sequence). The CDR3 contains 12 residues. Trimming removed 10 bases from V and 6 bases from J; junction bases left unmatched: 4. The CDR3 loop reads CATGTGINEQFF. The CDR3 coding sequence is TGTGCCACCGGGACAGGGATCAATGAGCAGTTCTTC.

CDR3 region: CSARDLTVDYF. The CDR3 DNA is TGCAGTGCTAGAGATCTGACTGTCGACTACTTC. The chain uses TRBV20-1 and TRBJ2-7, with no clear D. Between the trimmed V and J ends, which lost 0 bases and 13 bases, there was a span of 13 bases. The V gene's germline CDR1 is DFQATT and CDR2 SNEGSKA (reference sequence). CDR3 size: 11 residues.

Note on this clonotype: One end of the junction does not line up with germline, which may come from a read error. The chain joins TRBV5-4 to TRBJ1-1; D is unclear. The CDR3 contains 15 residues. Germline CDR1 and CDR2: SGHNT and YYREEE (reference sequence). The CDR3 DNA is TGTGCCAGCAGCTTGGGGACGGAATTGAACACTGAAGCTTACTTT. This sequence encodes CASSLGTELNTEAYF.

On this clonotype itself: The CDR3 carries no conserved terminal phenylalanine or tryptophan, so it likely arises from a read error. V usage is TRBV20-1 and J usage is TRBJ2-3; D may be TRBD2 (6 bases). Germline V gives CDR1 DFQATT, CDR2 SNEGSKA (reference sequence). This CDR3 comprises 14 residues. CDR3 DNA: TGCAGTGCTAGCGGTGGGAGGAAGACAGATATGCAGTATTCA. Its protein product is CSASGGRKTDMQYS.

This clonotype is medium-sized within its sample. At one end the junction does not follow the germline gene, possibly because of a read error. The genes are TRBV20-1 and TRBJ2-1; D possibly matches TRBD1 or TRBD2 (6 bases each). This CDR3 is built from 14 residues. Germline CDR1 DFQATT, CDR2 SNEGSKA (reference sequence). This CDR3 reads CSARAGVGTWGQFF. The CDR3 DNA reads as TGCAGTGCCAGAGCGGGTGTTGGGACATGGGGGCAGTTCTTC.

In regard to this clonotype: Given a much more abundant clone one base away, this may be a read error. The conserved closing phenylalanine or tryptophan is absent in this CDR3, likely reflecting a read error. The V and J genes are TRBV10-2 and TRBJ2-1, with 9 positions matching TRBD2. Trimming removed 6 bases from V and 8 bases from J; junction bases left unmatched: 8. The CDR3 extends over 14 amino acids. The germline CDR1 and CDR2 sequences are WSHSY and SAAADI. This chain's CDR3 is CASRRGGAYDEQFS. The CDR3 nucleotides read TGCGCCAGCAGGCGCGGGGGGGCATATGATGAGCAGTTCTCC.

This chain links TRBV11-3 with TRBJ2-2; perhaps TRBD1 as D (6 bases). CDR1 is SGHNT and CDR2 is YENEEA in the germline V gene. CDR3 size: 15 residues. With 11 bases removed from V and 0 bases from J, the gap between germline ends came to 16 bases. The CDR3 protein is CACTFGQTNTGELFF. In DNA, the CDR3 is TGTGCCTGCACCTTCGGACAGACGAACACCGGGGAGCTGTTTTTT.

With regard to this clonotype: With a much larger clone just one base away, this may be a read error. The rearrangement links TRBV20-1 to TRBJ2-3; 7 nucleotides match TRBD2. Germline CDR1 is DFQATT and CDR2 is SNEGSKA (reference sequence). The CDR3 contains 13 residues. DNA of the CDR3: TGCACTGCTAGCGGCGGAGGCTGGGGCACGCAGTATTTT. Translation: CTASGGGWGTQYF.

This chain connects TRBV12-5 to TRBJ1-6; D is undetermined. The length of the CDR3 is 13 residues. Germline CDR1 LGHNT, CDR2 FRNRAP. V gave up 7 bases and J gave up 5 bases, with 9 bases separating them. CDR3 region: CASDLEDNSPLHF. The DNA of the CDR3 is TGTGCTAGTGATTTAGAGGATAATTCACCCCTCCACTTT.

V is TRBV28 and J is TRBJ2-7; tentatively, D is TRBD1 (6 bases). The V end lost 6 bases, the J end lost 8 bases, and 29 bases lay between the germline ends. CDR1 is MDHEN and CDR2 is SYDVKM in the germline V gene. The CDR3 spans 17 residues. The CDR3 loop is CASSAGDTPGRVNQQYF. The CDR3 DNA is TGTGCCAGCAGCGCCGGGGACACCCCGGGCAGGGTTAACCAGCAGTACTTC.

Remarks on this clonotype: A read error may be the cause here, since a much bigger clone is one base away. V and J are TRBV4-1 and TRBJ2-7; the D gene is possibly TRBD2 (6 bases). CDR1 MGHRA and CDR2 YSYEKL come from the germline V gene. The CDR3 length is 13 residues. DNA of the CDR3: TGCGCCAGCAACCAAGGAGGGTCCTACGAGCAGTACTTC. Protein sequence: CASNQGGSYEQYF.

This clonotype was seen more than once but under ten times. The CDR3 DNA reads TGTGCCAGCAGTGGGGCAGGGCTATTAGCCGGGGAGCTGTTTTTT. Translating it yields CASSGAGLLAGELFF. V and J are TRBV6-5 and TRBJ2-2; D possibly corresponds to TRBD1 (5 bases). V was pared by 5 bases and J by 6 bases, with 16 bases between. Germline V gives CDR1 MNHEY, CDR2 SVGAGI. There are 15 residues in the CDR3.

V and J are TRBV6-1 and TRBJ1-2, with D possibly matching TRBD1 (5 bases). Germline CDR1 and CDR2: MNHNS and SASEGT. V shed 6 bases and J shed 7 bases, with 21 bases lying between them. This CDR3 has 15 residues. CDR3 coding DNA: TGTGCCAGCAGCGAATCCCGAGGGACGCCCTCTGGCTACACCTTC. Translated, it gives CASSESRGTPSGYTF.

Note on this clonotype: Here the CDR3 omits its conserved ending phenylalanine or tryptophan, so a read error is the likely source. V and J are TRBV11-2 and TRBJ2-7; D gene uncertain. This CDR3 comprises 15 residues. Germline CDR1 and CDR2: SGHAT and FQNNGV. CDR3 in amino acids: CASNLGPEDSYEQYY. The CDR3 nucleotides read TGTGCCAGCAACTTAGGCCCAGAGGACTCCTACGAGCAGTACTAC.

This clonotype was observed at least ten times. The chain links TRBV5-6 to TRBJ2-7; TRBD1 matches 8 bases. V was pared by 0 bases and J by 5 bases, with 4 bases of the junction left unmatched. The CDR3 sequence is 14 residues long. Germline V gene lookup returns CDR1 SGHDT and CDR2 YYEEEE. The CDR3 is CASSLAGTGNEQYF. The CDR3 nucleotides are TGTGCCAGCAGCTTGGCCGGGACAGGAAACGAGCAGTACTTC.

Comment on this clonotype: Being one base from a much bigger clone, this may be a read error. The CDR3, as DNA: TGTGCCAGGAGTTTTGGGGGAAGCACTGAAGCTTTCTTT. As protein: CARSFGGSTEAFF. The V and J genes are TRBV12-3 or TRBV12-4 and TRBJ1-1; D may be TRBD1 (5 bases). This CDR3 is 13 amino acids long.

Of note for this clonotype: This could be a read error, since a much larger clone is one nucleotide away. The chain combines TRBV4-1 with TRBJ1-2, with 10 bases fitting TRBD1. Germline CDR1 and CDR2: MGHRA and YSYEKL. The CDR3 is made up of 16 amino acids. The CDR3 protein is CASSQASRGTGDGYAF. The CDR3 DNA reads as TGCGCCAGCAGCCAAGCTTCCCGCGGGACAGGGGACGGCTACGCCTTC.

On this clonotype itself: A single base separates this from a much larger clone, so it may be a read error. V gene TRBV5-1 combines with J gene TRBJ2-3; 10 nucleotides match TRBD2. The germline gives CDR1 SGHRS, CDR2 YFSETQ. The CDR3 totals 15 residues. J gave up 4 bases and V 6 bases, and 8 bases lay outside the gene matches. CDR3 sequence: CASTSERGGADTQYF. As DNA, the CDR3 is TGCGCCAGCACCTCAGAGCGGGGGGGGGCAGATACGCAGTATTTT.

With respect to this clonotype: Compared with germline, one end of the junction differs, possibly owing to a read error. The rearrangement joins TRBV6-6 to TRBJ2-1; 14 bases align to TRBD2. Germline lookup yields CDR1 MNHNY and CDR2 SVGAGI (reference sequence). CDR3 length: 17 amino acids. The CDR3 reads CASSHGLAGGSYYEQFF. The CDR3 nucleotides read TGTGCCAGCAGTCACGGACTAGCGGGAGGCTCCTACTATGAGCAATTCTTC.

Concerning this clonotype: One end of the junction is discordant with germline, which a read error may explain. The gene calls are TRBV6-1 and TRBJ1-3; TRBD1 agrees at 9 bases. Germline-derived CDR1 and CDR2 are MNHNS and SASEGT. The CDR3 spans 15 residues. CDR3 protein: CASTEQGAGRNTIYF. CDR3 nucleotides: TGCGCCAGCACGGAACAGGGGGCTGGGAGAAACACCATATATTTT.

In regard to this clonotype: One end of the junction varies from germline; a read error may be responsible. This chain connects TRBV29-1 to TRBJ2-3; no firm D call. CDR3 length equals 15 residues. CDR1 is SQVTM and CDR2 is ANQGSEA in the germline V gene. The CDR3 spells CSVGAPTLSRDTQYF. CDR3 nucleotide sequence: TGCAGCGTTGGAGCACCTACACTTAGCAGAGATACGCAGTATTTT.

Concerning this clonotype itself: Since a much larger clone is just one base distant, this may be a read error. The chain links TRBV20-1 to TRBJ2-2; TRBD1 is a possible D gene (6 bases). CDR1 and CDR2 (germline): DFQATT, SNEGSKA (reference sequence). The CDR3 spans 15 residues. CDR3: CRARERTVNTGELFF. In DNA, the CDR3 is TGCAGAGCTAGAGAGAGGACAGTCAACACCGGGGAGCTGTTTTTT.

A word on this clonotype: Mismatch with germline at one junction end may stem from a read error. J is TRBJ2-3 and V is TRBV11-2, with D possibly TRBD1 on 6 matching bases. This CDR3 is 14 amino acids long. Per the germline V gene, CDR1 is SGHAT and CDR2 is FQNNGV. The CDR3 here is CVSSLILGGDTQYF. CDR3 DNA sequence: TGTGTCAGCAGCTTAATCCTAGGGGGAGATACACAGTATTTT.

This clonotype was counted many times. This chain links TRBV29-1 with TRBJ2-2; 12 bases align to TRBD1. J gave up 6 bases and V 8 bases, and 4 bases lay outside the gene matches. CDR1 SQVTM and CDR2 ANQGSEA come from the germline V gene. The CDR3 is 13 amino acids. In DNA form, the CDR3 reads TGCAGCTTCCGGGACAGGGGGCCCGGGGAGCTGTTTTTT. As protein: CSFRDRGPGELFF.

As to this clonotype: One end of the junction is discordant with germline, which a read error may explain. The chain carries TRBV11-2 and TRBJ1-6; D is unclear. The germline gives CDR1 SGHAT, CDR2 FQNNGV. The CDR3 contains 15 residues. The CDR3 loop is CTSGLETEGFSPLHF. The CDR3 DNA sequence: TGTACCAGCGGCTTAGAAACAGAGGGCTTTTCACCCCTCCACTTT.